This TCR beta chain was profiled in a study of OX40 agonist ivuxolimab in advanced cancers. Study background: Hepatocellular carcinoma, melanoma, renal cell or head and neck cancer affected the dose-escalation patients. The mean age was approximately 60 years, ranging from 23 to 79, with 82.7% of participants male.

The table came from immunoSEQ multiplex PCR; TCRdb's copy has only in-frame clones and leaves some out. The sample lists more than 100,000 clones, 93% occurring once. This CDR3 has 12 residues. V lost 8 bases to trimming and J lost 5 bases; unmatched junction nucleotides: 4. The germline gives CDR1 GTSNPN, CDR2 SVGIG (reference sequence). The genes are TRBV30 and TRBJ1-4; 8 bases match TRBD1. The sample in question was CD4+ or CD8+ T cells sorted from blood, obtained in a trial of the OX40 agonist ivuxolimab. The receptor was isolated from an adult with an advanced solid tumor such as melanoma, head and neck, liver or kidney cancer. CDR3 nucleotide sequence: TGTGCCCAACAGGGGGGAAATGAAAAACTGTTTTTT. It is translated as CAQQGGNEKLFF. Using reference TRBV30 and TRBJ1-4 for the parts outside the CDR3, the full variable domain is SQTIHQWPATLVQPVGSPLSLECTVEGTSNPNLYWYRQAAGRGLQLLFYSVGIGQISSEVPQNLSASRPQDRQFILSSKKLLLSDSGFYLCAQQGGNEKLFFGSGTQLSVL.